This entry describes one T cell receptor beta chain. Its binding antigen is unknown. No qualities accompany the bases; no much larger clone lies one base away. This sample stems from a study of long-term antiretroviral therapy in people with HIV (dated 2022 in TCRdb). Regarding the study in general: Collection of the earliest samples took place about a decade ahead of the 2015 WHO recommendation for immediate ART, at a time when ART was typically delayed until CD4 counts fell. This retrospective serial study examined whether starting ART and sustained HIV suppression were associated with changes in the composition and diversity of the TRB repertoire in peripheral blood. A total of 150 to 200 cryopreserved PBMC samples came from 25 to 35 adults with confirmed HIV infection and were collected serially over a mean of roughly 6 years (range 1-12). About 40% of the 30 participants with HIV were female. No cross-contamination during QIAcube processing was seen in test extractions of a monoclonal T-cell line run alongside 25 to 35 polyclonal samples. Study-wide conclusions, independent of this receptor: Because pre-ART samples had limited cell numbers, profiling was done on unsorted PBMC rather than on sorted CD4+ and CD8+ T cells. Compared with controls, HIV repertoires had narrower CDR3 length ranges, and the network structure pointed to an antigen-experienced repertoire that shifted only slightly toward naive after ART. No data were available on ART adherence, viral resistance or therapy changes, limiting inferences about post-ART repertoire changes. Starting ART was linked to a significant rise in TRB diversity, yet even with long-term ART the diversity remained significantly lower than in transplant donor controls. Owing to limited PBMC availability, only the TCR beta chain was sequenced, without alpha chain pairing. The repertoire was dominated across all time points by expanded TRB clones identified before ART initiation, although this dominance was seen to fluctuate and to decrease in many PLHIV after ART. The samples span the years 2004 to 2017, and the ART regimens used may be less effective than current regimens.

Participants were included only if at least one PBMC sample before ART initiation and at least two post-ART samples were available. Every participant with HIV received treatment in the United States of America. Before DNA extraction, cryopreserved samples of roughly 0.9-10 million PBMC were thawed and then washed. At the time of the earliest PBMC sample, participants with HIV were aged between about 20 and 60 years. Per participant, PBMC samples came from 1-4 timepoints prior to ART initiation and 2-8 timepoints following ART initiation, for a median of 7 samples. Serial HIV viral load, CD4+ T-cell count, ART history and demographic data were obtained for every participant. A Qiagen kit on a QIAcube was used to extract genomic DNA from unsorted PBMC, with samples processed in batches of 12. The immunoSEQ hsTCRB v3.0 assay was used at survey level resolution for TRB variable region sequencing. The targeted TRB sequencing depth was roughly 40,000-50,000 T-cell genomes per sample. TRB libraries were pooled and sequenced on an Illumina MiSeq using a v3 150-cycle kit. As for the original processing: Repertoire analysis ran in R within a reproducible Nextflow workflow covering QC, data transformation and analysis. LymphoSeq2, an R package for AIRR-Seq data exploration, was used to implement custom analyses. After excluding a handful of samples that yielded fewer than 5000 total TRB sequences, under 200 HIV repertoires remained for analysis. Among the roughly 180 retained HIV repertoires, 55 to 60 were collected before ART initiation and under 150 after ART initiation. Repertoires were downsampled to 5000 TRB nucleotide sequences, with summary statistics averaged over 100 downsampling iterations. TRB sequences were retained for analysis only if CDR3 regions of at least seven amino acids were present. Diversity was assessed using a clonality score derived from Shannon entropy and using the Gini coefficient. In the repertoire networks, any two of the top 5000 CDR3 amino acid sequences were connected whenever the two sequences differed by an edit distance of one. For TRB CDR3 amino acid sequences, GLIPH2 was used to predict antigen specificity groups and MHC restriction. CDR3 amino acid sequences were matched against VDJdb and McPAS-TCR to flag known CMV, EBV, HIV or tissue antigen associations. Pre-ART, post-ART and control groups were compared with Wilcoxon signed-rank tests and Holm-Bonferroni correction. Not all clones reach the TCRdb copy of this immuneACCESS table, which keeps in-frame sequences only. Checked studies attribute under half of the gap to unresolved V genes and leave the rest unexplained. V, J and clone size reflect that table, while D and trimming were determined from the DNA. The sample table contains nearly 25,000 clones; only one count was recorded for roughly 85% of them. The ten top clones hold less than 12% of the sample.

The CDR3, from cysteine to phenylalanine, totals 14 residues. The CDR3 DNA has 42 bases and is translated from base 1. V and J are truncated by 3 bases and 5 bases respectively, leaving an intervening sequence of 12 bases. The germline V gene (reference sequence) specifies SGHKS as CDR1 and YYEKEE as CDR2. The clonotype comes from a woman between 35 and 50 years old with HIV. The sequenced sample was unsorted PBMCs, obtained 1.2 years after starting antiretroviral therapy. The V and J genes are TRBV5-5 and TRBJ2-1; the D assignment is uncertain and may be TRBD1 or TRBD2, with 5 bases supporting each. The nucleotide sequence is given as TGTGCCAGCAGCTGGGGACCCCTGGACAATGAGCAGTTCTTC. This gives the protein CASSWGPLDNEQFF.